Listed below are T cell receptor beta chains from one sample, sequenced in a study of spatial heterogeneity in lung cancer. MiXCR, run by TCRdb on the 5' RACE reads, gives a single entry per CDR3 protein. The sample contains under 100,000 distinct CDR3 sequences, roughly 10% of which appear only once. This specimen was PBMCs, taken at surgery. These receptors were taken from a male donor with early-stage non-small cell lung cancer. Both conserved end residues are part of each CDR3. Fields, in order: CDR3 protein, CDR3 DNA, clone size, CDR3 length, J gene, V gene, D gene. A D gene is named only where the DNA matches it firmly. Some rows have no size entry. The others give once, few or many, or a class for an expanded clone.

cdr3_aa: CASTPRGRLQFF
cdr3_nt: TGTGCCAGCACCCCCAGAGGTCGATTGCAGTTCTTC
clone_size: few
cdr3_length: 12
j_call: TRBJ2-1
v_call: TRBV2
d_call: -

cdr3_aa: CASSLMATGIYEQYF
cdr3_nt: TGTGCCAGCAGCCTCATGGCTACCGGAATTTACGAGCAGTACTTC
clone_size: -
cdr3_length: 15
j_call: TRBJ2-7
v_call: TRBV4-2
d_call: -

cdr3_aa: CASSLSGVDPQHF
cdr3_nt: TGTGCCAGCAGCTTATCCGGGGTTGACCCCCAGCATTTT
clone_size: many
cdr3_length: 13
j_call: TRBJ1-5
v_call: TRBV7-9
d_call: -

cdr3_aa: CASSPDRNEQFF
cdr3_nt: TGTGCCAGCTCACCCGACAGGAATGAGCAGTTCTTC
clone_size: few
cdr3_length: 12
j_call: TRBJ2-1
v_call: TRBV18
d_call: -

cdr3_aa: CASTLGTEQYF
cdr3_nt: TGTGCCAGCACCCTTGGGACAGAGCAGTACTTC
clone_size: -
cdr3_length: 11
j_call: TRBJ2-7
v_call: TRBV3-1
d_call: -

cdr3_aa: CATSDPKLAGGPDEQFF
cdr3_nt: TGTGCCACCAGTGATCCTAAACTAGCGGGAGGGCCCGATGAGCAGTTCTTC
clone_size: few
cdr3_length: 17
j_call: TRBJ2-1
v_call: TRBV24-1
d_call: TRBD2

cdr3_aa: CASSPAGDTQYF
cdr3_nt: TGTGCCAGCAGCCCGGCGGGGGATACGCAGTATTTT
clone_size: many
cdr3_length: 12
j_call: TRBJ2-3
v_call: TRBV7-9
d_call: -

cdr3_aa: CSVGTGRLRTDTQYF
cdr3_nt: TGCAGCGTGGGGACAGGGCGACTACGCACAGATACGCAGTATTTT
clone_size: many
cdr3_length: 15
j_call: TRBJ2-3
v_call: TRBV29-1
d_call: TRBD1

cdr3_aa: CASSPYGLAGGTNTGELFF
cdr3_nt: TGTGCCAGCAGCCCATATGGACTAGCGGGAGGGACGAACACCGGGGAGCTGTTTTTT
clone_size: many
cdr3_length: 19
j_call: TRBJ2-2
v_call: TRBV3-1
d_call: TRBD2

cdr3_aa: CASSLETNTEAFF
cdr3_nt: TGTGCCAGCAGCTTAGAGACGAACACTGAAGCTTTCTTT
clone_size: many
cdr3_length: 13
j_call: TRBJ1-1
v_call: TRBV7-9
d_call: -

cdr3_aa: CASSTGLTNQPQHF
cdr3_nt: TGTGCCAGCAGCACGGGACTAACTAATCAGCCCCAGCATTTT
clone_size: few
cdr3_length: 14
j_call: TRBJ1-5
v_call: TRBV6-2/TRBV6-3
d_call: -

cdr3_aa: CASSEGGYTF
cdr3_nt: TGTGCCAGCAGTGAGGGTGGCTACACCTTC
clone_size: few
cdr3_length: 10
j_call: TRBJ1-2
v_call: TRBV2
d_call: -

cdr3_aa: CASSSIGGFLGNTEAFF
cdr3_nt: TGTGCCAGCAGCTCGATAGGCGGTTTTTTGGGGAACACTGAAGCTTTCTTT
clone_size: few
cdr3_length: 17
j_call: TRBJ1-1
v_call: TRBV13
d_call: -

cdr3_aa: CASSEGGAGSQPQHF
cdr3_nt: TGTGCCAGCAGTGAAGGGGGGGCAGGGAGTCAGCCCCAGCATTTT
clone_size: -
cdr3_length: 15
j_call: TRBJ1-5
v_call: TRBV25-1
d_call: -